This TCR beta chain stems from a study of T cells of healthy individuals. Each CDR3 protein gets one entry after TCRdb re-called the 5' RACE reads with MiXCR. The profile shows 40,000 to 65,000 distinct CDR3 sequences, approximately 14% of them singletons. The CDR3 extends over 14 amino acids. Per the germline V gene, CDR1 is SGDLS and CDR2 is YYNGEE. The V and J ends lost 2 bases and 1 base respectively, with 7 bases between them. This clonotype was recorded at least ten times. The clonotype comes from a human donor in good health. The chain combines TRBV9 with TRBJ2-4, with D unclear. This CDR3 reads CASSVGRAKNIQYF. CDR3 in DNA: TGTGCCAGCAGCGTTGGGCGGGCCAAAAACATTCAGTACTTC. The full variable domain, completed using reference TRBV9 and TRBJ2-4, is DSGVTQTPKHLITATGQRVTLRCSPRSGDLSVYWYQQSLDQGLQFLIQYYNGEERAKGNILERFSAQQFPDLHSELNLSSLELGDSALYFCASSVGRAKNIQYFGAGTRLSVL.